This T cell receptor (beta chain) comes out of a study of T cell responses to AZD1222 COVID-19 vaccine. About the study: Some second doses came at about 4 weeks and others at about 12 weeks; these were pooled.

This clone appeared a single time. Antigen: not known. Clones were read by immunoSEQ multiplex PCR, and TCRdb kept only the in-frame ones, dropping some. The sample records around 94,000 clones, around 86% being singletons. Study-level results: The donor cohort was predominantly white British with a female majority, and clonal diversity may have been underestimated. Of the AZD1222 recipients, only 6 or 7 were seropositive at baseline.

Material: peripheral blood, obtained on day 0 of AZD1222 vaccination. The sequence was obtained from an adult in good health.

DNA for the CDR3: TGTGCCAGCAGTTCCCTCACCCGCCAATCGGGACAGGGGAAGGGCTATGAGCAGTTCTTC. The encoded protein is CASSSLTRQSGQGKGYEQFF. J is TRBJ2-1 and V is TRBV27, with TRBD1 matching over 10 bases. With 4 bases clipped from V and 8 bases from J, the junction kept 23 bases outside the gene matches. Germline V gene data show CDR1 as MNHEY and CDR2 as SMNVEV (reference sequence). CDR3 length: 20 residues.